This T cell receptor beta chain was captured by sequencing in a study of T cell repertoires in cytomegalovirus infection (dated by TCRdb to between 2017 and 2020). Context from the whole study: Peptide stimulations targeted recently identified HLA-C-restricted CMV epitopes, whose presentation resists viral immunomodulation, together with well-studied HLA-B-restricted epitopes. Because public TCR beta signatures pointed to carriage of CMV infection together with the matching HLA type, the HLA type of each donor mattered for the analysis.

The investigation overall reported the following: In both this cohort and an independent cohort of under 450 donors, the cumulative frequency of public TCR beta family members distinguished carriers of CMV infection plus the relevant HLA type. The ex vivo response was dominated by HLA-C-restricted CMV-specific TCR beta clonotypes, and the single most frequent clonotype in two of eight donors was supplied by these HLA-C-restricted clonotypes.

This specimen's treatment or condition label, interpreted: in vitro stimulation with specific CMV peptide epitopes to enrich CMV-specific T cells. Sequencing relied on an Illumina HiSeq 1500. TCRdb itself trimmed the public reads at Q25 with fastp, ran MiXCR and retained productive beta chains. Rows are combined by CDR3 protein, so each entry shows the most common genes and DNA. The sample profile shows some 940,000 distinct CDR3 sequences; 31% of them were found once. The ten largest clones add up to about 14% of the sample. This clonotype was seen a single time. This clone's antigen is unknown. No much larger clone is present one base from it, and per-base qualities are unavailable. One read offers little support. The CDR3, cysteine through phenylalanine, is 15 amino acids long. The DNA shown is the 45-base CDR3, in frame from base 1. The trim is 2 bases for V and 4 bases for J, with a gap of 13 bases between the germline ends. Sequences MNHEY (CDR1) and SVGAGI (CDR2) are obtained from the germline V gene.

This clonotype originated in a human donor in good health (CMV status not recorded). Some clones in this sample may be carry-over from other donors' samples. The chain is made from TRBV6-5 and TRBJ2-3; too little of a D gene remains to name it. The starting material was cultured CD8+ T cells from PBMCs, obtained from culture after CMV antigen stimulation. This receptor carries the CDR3 CASSYGWGIADTQYF. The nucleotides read TGTGCCAGCAGTTACGGTTGGGGAATCGCAGATACGCAGTATTTT.